The 19 T cell receptor beta chains reported below all come from one sample, sequenced in a study of T cell responses to AZD1222 COVID-19 vaccine (dated by TCRdb to the early 2020s). The intended sense of this specimen's time point label: baseline before first vaccination. Library prep was done by the immunoSEQ multiplex PCR assay. TCRdb took this table from immuneACCESS and kept in-frame rearrangements with V and J called. Such tables lack part of the clones; where checked against another copy, unresolved V genes explain under half of the gap, and the rest is unexplained. This sample has 120,000 or so clones in its table, and roughly 88% of those were observed once. The ten largest clones add up to approximately 8% of the sample. The sequenced sample was peripheral blood, obtained on day 0 of AZD1222 vaccination. Every receptor here comes from an adult in good health.

This chain connects TRBV5-1 to TRBJ2-1; maybe TRBD2 (6 bases). CDR3 length: 15 amino acids. CDR1 and CDR2 from the germline V gene are SGHRS and YFSETQ. V was pared by 0 bases and J by 4 bases, with 11 bases between. The CDR3 loop reads CASSLAGEWYNEQFF. CDR3 sequence (DNA): TGCGCCAGCAGCTTGGCGGGAGAATGGTACAATGAGCAGTTCTTC.

The gene calls are TRBV24-1 and TRBJ2-1, with 14 bases matching TRBD2. CDR1 and CDR2 from the germline V gene are KGHDR and SFDVKD. Trimming took 8 bases from V and 3 from J; bases not matched to a gene: 11. CDR3 length: 18 amino acids. CDR3 region: CATIRTSGRSRRYNEQFF. CDR3 in DNA: TGTGCCACCATCAGGACTAGCGGGAGGTCCCGACGCTACAATGAGCAGTTCTTC.

The rearrangement uses TRBV4-1 and TRBJ1-3; a possible D gene is TRBD1 (6 bases). The CDR3 covers 15 residues. Germline V gene sequence: CDR1 MGHRA, CDR2 YSYEKL. The V end lost 3 bases, the J end lost 4 bases, and 13 bases lay between the germline ends. This CDR3 is CASSHLGTLGNTIYF. The CDR3 coding sequence is TGCGCCAGCAGCCACCTCGGGACATTGGGAAACACCATATATTTT.

This clone has just one count. V is TRBV28 and J is TRBJ1-1; D ambiguous. V shed 7 bases and J shed 1 base, with 4 bases lying between them. Germline V CDR1 and CDR2: MDHEN, SYDVKM. The CDR3 consists of 11 residues. The CDR3 DNA is TGTGCCAGCACCGGGAACACTGAAGCTTTCTTT. It translates to CASTGNTEAFF.

The chain combines TRBV29-1 with TRBJ2-3; D gene uncertain. CDR1 is SQVTM, CDR2 ANQGSEA, per germline. V gave up 2 bases and J gave up 3 bases, with 6 bases separating them. This CDR3 has 12 amino acids. The CDR3 protein is CSVERQTDTQYF. CDR3 sequence (DNA): TGCAGCGTTGAAAGGCAAACAGATACGCAGTATTTT.

DNA for the CDR3: TGTGCCAGCAGTTTACGTGGCGACTCCTACGAGCAGTACTTC. Translated, it gives CASSLRGDSYEQYF. The chain joins TRBV27 to TRBJ2-7; no reliable D call. Germline CDR1 reads MNHEY; CDR2 reads SMNVEV (reference sequence). This CDR3 has 14 amino acids. V was clipped by 2 bases and J by 0 bases, with 8 bases between them.

This chain joins TRBV5-5 and TRBJ1-6; D remains ambiguous. The CDR3 spans 15 residues. The germline V gene encodes CDR1 SGHKS and CDR2 YYEKEE (reference sequence). Trimming cost V 4 bases and J 0 bases, with 8 bases left between them. CDR3 nucleotide sequence: TGTGCCAGCAGCCCGCTTGGCTCCTATAATTCACCCCTCCACTTT. Its translation is CASSPLGSYNSPLHF.

This sequence joins TRBV12-1 and TRBJ1-2; the table's D call TRBD1 went unverified against the DNA. TRBV12-1 is annotated as a pseudogene. The CDR3 has 15 residues. In nucleotides, the CDR3 is TGTGCCAGCAGCTTTGCGCAGACAGGGGATTTAGGCTACACCTTC. Translated: CASSFAQTGDLGYTF.

The gene calls are TRBV7-2 and TRBJ2-1; D may match TRBD1 or TRBD2 (5 bases each). The germline V and J ends were trimmed by 0 bases and 0 bases, with 9 bases remaining between them. The CDR3 totals 16 residues. CDR1 and CDR2 (germline): SGHTA, FQGNSA. In DNA, the CDR3 is TGTGCCAGCAGCTTAGCGGGGGACCCCTCCTACAATGAGCAGTTCTTC. The encoded protein is CASSLAGDPSYNEQFF.

This clone was counted between two and nine times. V and J are TRBV10-3 and TRBJ1-5; TRBD1 matches at 11 bases. Trimming took 4 bases from V and 4 from J; bases not matched to a gene: 3. From germline, CDR1 is ENHRY and CDR2 SYGVKD. The CDR3 covers 15 residues. The CDR3 is CAISGGTGGNQPQHF. DNA of the CDR3: TGTGCCATCAGTGGGGGGACAGGGGGAAATCAGCCCCAGCATTTT.

The chain employs TRBV19 and TRBJ2-2; D is perhaps TRBD1 (5 bases). Trimming pared 5 bases from V and 5 bases from J, leaving 15 bases between. The V gene's germline CDR1 is LNHDA and CDR2 SQIVND (reference sequence). The CDR3 spans 15 residues. CDR3 region: CASSSPGHTTGELFF. The CDR3 DNA reads TGTGCCAGTAGTTCGCCAGGACATACGACCGGGGAGCTGTTTTTT.

The V and J genes are TRBV11-2 and TRBJ2-7; 12 nucleotides align to TRBD1. This CDR3 contains 16 residues. V shed 7 bases, J shed 5 bases, and the junction held 12 bases outside the gene matches. Germline V gives CDR1 SGHAT, CDR2 FQNNGV. CDR3 sequence: CASTQTLGQGADEQYF. The CDR3, as DNA: TGTGCCAGCACTCAGACCCTGGGACAGGGGGCCGACGAGCAGTACTTC. The complete variable domain, with remaining parts taken from reference TRBV11-2 and TRBJ2-7, reads EAGVAQSPRYKIIEKRQSVAFWCNPISGHATLYWYQQILGQGPKLLIQFQNNGVVDDSQLPKDRFSAERLKGVDSTLKIQPAKLEDSAVYLCASTQTLGQGADEQYFGPGTRLTVT.

The V gene is TRBV7-2, the J gene TRBJ2-7; D may be TRBD1 (6 bases). Deletions cut 1 base from V and 0 bases from J, with 13 bases between. This CDR3 comprises 16 residues. CDR1 and CDR2 (germline): SGHTA, FQGNSA. CDR3 bases: TGTGCCAGCAGCTTAGGAATGAGGGGGAGCTCCTACGAGCAGTACTTC. Protein sequence: CASSLGMRGSSYEQYF. Complete variable domain (other parts from reference TRBV7-2 and TRBJ2-7): GAGVSQSPSNKVTEKGKDVELRCDPISGHTALYWYRQSLGQGLEFLIYFQGNSAPDKSGLPSDRFSAERTGGSVSTLTIQRTQQEDSAVYLCASSLGMRGSSYEQYFGPGTRLTVT.

This rearrangement joins TRBV27 to TRBJ1-2; tentative D call: TRBD1 (5 bases). Germline V gene data show CDR1 as MNHEY and CDR2 as SMNVEV (reference sequence). V was clipped by 2 bases and J by 4 bases, with 14 bases between them. The CDR3 is 15 residues long. Here the CDR3 reads CASSLRGDGGYGYTF. DNA for the CDR3: TGTGCCAGCAGTTTAAGGGGAGACGGCGGCTATGGCTACACCTTC.

V is TRBV18 and J is TRBJ1-1; 7 nucleotides line up with TRBD1. The J segment lost 0 bases and the V segment lost 7 bases, leaving 8 bases of the junction unmatched. The CDR3 is 15 residues long. CDR1 and CDR2 (germline): KGHSH, LQKENI. CDR3 coding DNA: TGTGCCAGCTGCAGGACAGGTGCCATGAACACTGAAGCTTTCTTT. Encoded protein: CASCRTGAMNTEAFF.

V usage is TRBV18 and J usage is TRBJ1-4; 8 nucleotides match TRBD1. Germline assignment: CDR1 KGHSH and CDR2 LQKENI. V shed 3 bases, J shed 8 bases, and the junction held 5 bases outside the gene matches. The CDR3 contains 14 residues. This CDR3 reads CASSPVDREEKLFF. In DNA, the CDR3 is TGTGCCAGCTCACCCGTGGACAGGGAGGAAAAACTGTTTTTT.

The chain links TRBV28 to TRBJ1-5; D remains ambiguous. From germline, CDR1 is MDHEN and CDR2 SYDVKM. With 10 bases removed from V and 0 bases from J, the gap between germline ends came to 16 bases. The CDR3 runs 15 residues. The CDR3 DNA follows: TGTGCCACCCCCTCCAAGATTGGTAGCAATCAGCCCCAGCATTTT. It encodes CATPSKIGSNQPQHF.

The chain uses TRBV11-2 and TRBJ1-2; a weak D match, TRBD1 (5 bases). Germline CDR1 reads SGHAT; CDR2 reads FQNNGV. The CDR3 totals 15 residues. V was shortened by 5 bases and J by 3 bases, with 16 bases between the two germline ends. CDR3 amino acids: CASSPGLGFDYGYTF. The DNA for the CDR3 is TGTGCCAGCAGCCCGGGACTGGGGTTTGACTATGGCTACACCTTC.

The chain recombines TRBV20-1 with TRBJ2-2; 8 bases are shared with TRBD1. The germline CDR1 and CDR2 sequences are DFQATT and SNEGSKA (reference sequence). The CDR3 is 15 residues long. V trimming: 3 bases; J trimming: 1 base; junction bases outside the gene matches: 4. In DNA form, the CDR3 reads TGCAGTGCTAGTATCGGGACAGGGAACACCGGGGAGCTGTTTTTT. This translates into CSASIGTGNTGELFF.